This T cell receptor (beta chain) was obtained from a study of CD8 T cells in Susac syndrome. In germline, CDR1 is ENHRY, CDR2 SYGVKD. The CDR3 is 15 amino acids. Trimming left V 2 bases short and J 2 bases short, with 10 bases between. Random hexamers served to reverse transcribe about 0.45 to 1 ug RNA. TCRdb re-analysed the immunoSEQ multiplex PCR reads in MiXCR, keeping a single row per CDR3 protein. This table has approximately 150,000 distinct CDR3 sequences, 85% to 95% appearing once. This chain connects TRBV10-3 to TRBJ1-3; perhaps TRBD1 as D (6 bases). Material for sequencing was CD4+ T cells from PBMCs. This TCR came from a human donor with multiple sclerosis. The CDR3 is CAISEGQQAGNTIYF. The DNA for the CDR3 is TGTGCCATCAGTGAGGGACAGCAAGCTGGAAACACCATATATTTT.